A single sample gave rise to the 24 T cell receptor beta chains below, sequenced in a study of T cell responses to AZD1222 COVID-19 vaccine. Sequenced by immunoSEQ multiplex PCR; TCRdb stores in-frame clones only, minus some. The data hold some 120,000 clones, with about 87% observed a single time. The sequencing used peripheral blood, collected on day 0 of AZD1222 vaccination. The receptors shown here come from an adult in good health.

The chain's CDR3 is CSVAGRIGGSTEAFF. Here the CDR3 DNA reads TGCAGCGTCGCCGGGAGAATCGGGGGGAGCACTGAAGCTTTCTTT. The chain couples TRBV29-1 to TRBJ1-1, with a tentative D call TRBD1 (5 bases). V gave up 6 bases and J gave up 4 bases, with 21 bases separating them. The CDR3 extends over 15 amino acids. Germline V lookup: CDR1 SQVTM, CDR2 ANQGSEA.

The chain recombines TRBV4-1 with TRBJ2-3; D assignment may be TRBD1 or TRBD2 (5 bases each). The ends were cut back, 2 bases at V and 10 bases at J, with 19 bases in the middle. This CDR3 has 15 residues. The V gene's germline CDR1 is MGHRA and CDR2 YSYEKL. DNA for the CDR3: TGCGCCAGCAGCCAAACGGAGAGCTTTAGAGGGGCGCAGTATTTT. This translates into CASSQTESFRGAQYF.

V gene TRBV14 combines with J gene TRBJ2-4; TRBD2 agrees at 8 bases. The CDR3 is 15 amino acids. Germline loops: CDR1 SGHDN, CDR2 FVKESK. V trimming: 4 bases; J trimming: 8 bases; junction bases outside the gene matches: 10. The CDR3 region is CASSLGGSGTHIQYF. For the CDR3, the DNA is TGTGCCAGCAGCCTCGGGGGTAGCGGGACTCACATTCAGTACTTC.

The chain carries TRBV7-2 and TRBJ2-2; TRBD2 matches at 8 bases. Germline lookup yields CDR1 SGHTA and CDR2 FQGNSA. Trimming removed 4 bases from V and 6 bases from J; junction bases left unmatched: 7. The CDR3 contains 15 residues. The CDR3 DNA reads as TGTGCCAGCAGCTCCGTCCCCGGGGGGGCCGGGGAGCTGTTTTTT. Protein: CASSSVPGGAGELFF.

The chain uses TRBV28 and TRBJ1-2, with a weak D call TRBD1 (5 bases). The CDR3 is made up of 17 amino acids. V was trimmed by 6 bases and J by 5 bases, leaving 25 bases between them. Germline V lookup: CDR1 MDHEN, CDR2 SYDVKM. As DNA, the CDR3 is TGTGCCAGCAGCCCTAGGTCTGACAGCCGGGGATGGTATGGCTACACCTTC. Residues: CASSPRSDSRGWYGYTF.

V gene TRBV5-1 combines with J gene TRBJ2-2; 8 bases map to TRBD1. The germline V gene has CDR1 SGHRS and CDR2 YFSETQ. The CDR3 has 15 residues. V was clipped by 0 bases and J by 5 bases; unmatched bases: 3. This CDR3 reads CASSLAGGFTGELFF. The CDR3 DNA reads as TGCGCCAGCAGCTTGGCAGGGGGCTTTACCGGGGAGCTGTTTTTT. Supplemented by reference TRBV5-1 and TRBJ2-2, the full variable domain reads KAGVTQTPRYLIKTRGQQVTLSCSPISGHRSVSWYQQTPGQGLQFLFEYFSETQRNKGNFPGRFSGRQFSNSRSEMNVSTLELGDSALYLCASSLAGGFTGELFFGEGSRLTVL.

The chain uses TRBV7-9 and TRBJ1-4; D remains ambiguous. This CDR3 spans 15 amino acids. The germline V gene encodes CDR1 SEHNR and CDR2 FQNEAQ (reference sequence). V dropped 2 bases and J dropped 8 bases, with 15 bases sitting between them. The CDR3 region is CASSLQDRAGEKLFF. The DNA for the CDR3 is TGTGCCAGCAGCTTACAGGACCGGGCAGGAGAAAAACTGTTTTTT.

Here the CDR3 DNA reads TGTGCCACCAGCCTCGACGGGGGCGCACAAGCTTTCTTT. It is translated as CATSLDGGAQAFF. V and J are TRBV15 and TRBJ1-1, with D possibly TRBD1 on 6 matching bases. This CDR3 region has 13 residues. V was clipped by 5 bases and J by 9 bases, with 16 bases between them. The V gene's germline CDR1 is LNHNV and CDR2 YYDKDF (reference sequence).

The chain has TRBV19 and TRBJ1-6; 7 bases map to TRBD1. This CDR3 spans 14 amino acids. The junction had 4 bases not matched to a gene; V was cut back by 1 base and J by 10 bases. Germline values: CDR1 LNHDA, CDR2 SQIVND (reference sequence). This CDR3 is CASSIAQGDSPLHF. CDR3 sequence (DNA): TGTGCCAGTAGTATAGCGCAGGGGGACTCACCCCTCCACTTT.

V gene TRBV27 combines with J gene TRBJ2-3; D possibly corresponds to TRBD1 (6 bases). The V end lost 7 bases, the J end lost 2 bases, and 19 bases lay between the germline ends. The CDR3 contains 16 residues. CDR1 and CDR2 from the germline V gene are MNHEY and SMNVEV (reference sequence). This CDR3 is CASTTLTGLVTDTQYF. The CDR3 DNA reads TGTGCCAGCACTACCCTAACAGGGTTAGTCACAGATACGCAGTATTTT.

This rearrangement joins TRBV29-1 to TRBJ2-2, with unresolved D. Trimming removed 3 bases at V and 1 base at J, with 6 bases between. This CDR3 spans 13 amino acids. The V gene's germline CDR1 is SQVTM and CDR2 ANQGSEA. This chain's CDR3 is CSVDRQNTGELFF. Here the CDR3 DNA reads TGCAGCGTTGACCGCCAGAACACCGGGGAGCTGTTTTTT.

The chain joins TRBV5-5 to TRBJ1-3, with D tentatively TRBD1 (6 bases). Trimming removed 0 bases from V and 0 bases from J, with 13 bases in between. The CDR3 contains 17 residues. Germline CDR1 and CDR2: SGHKS and YYEKEE (reference sequence). CDR3 region: CASSLAGTRDSGNTIYF. CDR3 nucleotides: TGTGCCAGCAGCTTGGCCGGGACAAGGGACTCTGGAAACACCATATATTTT.

This clone was picked up a small number of times. The chain recombines TRBV6-4 with TRBJ2-1, with a possible D match to TRBD2 (6 bases). The CDR3 runs to 14 residues. V lost 4 bases to trimming and J lost 6 bases, with 13 bases between them. Germline CDR1 is MRHNA and CDR2 is SNTAGT. CDR3 loop: CASSGVAGSNEQFF. The CDR3 nucleotides read TGTGCCAGCAGTGGGGTTGCCGGGAGCAATGAGCAGTTCTTC.

The chain combines TRBV10-2 with TRBJ2-7; D not resolved. The length of the CDR3 is 12 residues. The germline V and J ends were trimmed by 2 bases and 4 bases, with 6 bases remaining between them. Germline V gene sequence: CDR1 WSHSY, CDR2 SAAADI. The CDR3 bases are TGCGCCAGCAGTGAGACGGGTTACGAGCAGTACTTC. It encodes CASSETGYEQYF.

This clone showed up just once. The chain joins TRBV5-1 to TRBJ2-1, with 10 bases matching TRBD2. This CDR3 spans 16 amino acids. Germline trimming cut 4 bases from V and 9 bases from J; bases unmatched to any gene: 13. Germline V gives CDR1 SGHRS, CDR2 YFSETQ. The CDR3 DNA sequence: TGCGCCAGCAGCCTCCGACTAAGCGGGGGGGCCGGTGAGCAGTTCTTC. Protein sequence: CASSLRLSGGAGEQFF.

V gene TRBV30 combines with J gene TRBJ2-7, with TRBD2 matching 11 bases. CDR3 length equals 12 residues. Looked up from germline, CDR1 is GTSNPN and CDR2 is SVGIG (reference sequence). J lost 3 bases, V lost 5 bases, and 0 bases had no gene match. The CDR3 loop is CAWLAGGYEQYF. The CDR3 DNA follows: TGTGCCTGGCTAGCGGGAGGCTACGAGCAGTACTTC. Full variable domain (missing parts from reference TRBV30 and TRBJ2-7): SQTIHQWPATLVQPVGSPLSLECTVEGTSNPNLYWYRQAAGRGLQLLFYSVGIGQISSEVPQNLSASRPQDRQFILSSKKLLLSDSGFYLCAWLAGGYEQYFGPGTRLTVT.

J is TRBJ2-3 and V is TRBV5-4; 7 nucleotides match TRBD1. CDR3 length: 16 amino acids. V trimming: 0 bases; J trimming: 0 bases; junction bases outside the gene matches: 4. The germline CDR1 and CDR2 sequences are SGHNT and YYREEE (reference sequence). CDR3 loop: CASSLGLGQSTDTQYF. CDR3 in DNA: TGTGCCAGCAGCTTGGGGTTGGGACAGAGCACAGATACGCAGTATTTT.

The chain links TRBV5-1 to TRBJ2-1, with a weak D call TRBD2 (6 bases). The ends were cut back, 2 bases at V and 1 base at J, with 13 bases in the middle. CDR3 length equals 16 residues. Germline V CDR1 and CDR2: SGHRS, YFSETQ. The CDR3 is CASSLFGGPSYNEQFF. The CDR3, as DNA: TGCGCCAGCAGCTTATTCGGGGGACCATCCTACAATGAGCAGTTCTTC.

The chain carries TRBV7-9 and TRBJ2-7; no clear D gene. This CDR3 region has 15 residues. Trimming left V 1 base short and J 0 bases short, with 10 bases between. Germline CDR1 is SEHNR and CDR2 is FQNEAQ (reference sequence). The CDR3 sequence: CASSLVSGRSYEQYF. The CDR3 DNA reads TGTGCCAGCAGCTTAGTGTCGGGTCGCTCCTACGAGCAGTACTTC.

J is TRBJ1-1 and V is TRBV6-4, with D possibly being TRBD1 (5 bases). The CDR3 runs to 14 residues. Per the germline V gene, CDR1 is MRHNA and CDR2 is SNTAGT. Trimming took 6 bases from V and 8 from J, leaving 19 bases between them. The CDR3 loop is CASSGGGGLAEAFF. CDR3 coding DNA: TGTGCCAGCAGCGGGGGTGGCGGACTAGCCGAAGCTTTCTTT.

The rearrangement uses TRBV4-3 and TRBJ2-7, with 9 bases fitting TRBD1. The V gene end was trimmed by 1 base and the J gene end by 4 bases; junction bases not matched to a gene: 11. Looked up from germline, CDR1 is LGHNA and CDR2 is YSLEER. CDR3 length: 17 amino acids. This CDR3 is CASSQGAGTGTTYEQYF. CDR3 sequence (DNA): TGCGCCAGCAGCCAAGGGGCCGGGACAGGGACAACATACGAGCAGTACTTC.

This CDR3 is CASSPVRAGGDGEQYF. CDR3 DNA: TGTGCCAGCAGCCCCGTTAGAGCGGGAGGGGATGGCGAGCAGTACTTC. The chain is built from TRBV7-8 and TRBJ2-7; 10 bases match TRBD2. This CDR3 spans 16 amino acids. Trimming removed 5 bases from V and 6 bases from J; junction bases left unmatched: 13. Germline V gene sequence: CDR1 SGHVS, CDR2 FQNEAQ.

The chain couples TRBV9 to TRBJ2-1; D may correspond to TRBD1 or TRBD2 (5 bases each). Germline CDR1 reads SGDLS; CDR2 reads YYNGEE. Trimming removed 3 bases from V and 5 bases from J, with 12 bases in between. This CDR3 comprises 14 residues. The chain's CDR3 is CASSAGTQHNEQFF. In DNA form, the CDR3 reads TGTGCCAGCAGCGCCGGGACCCAACACAATGAGCAGTTCTTC.

The chain recombines TRBV7-3 with TRBJ2-1; TRBD2 aligns across 7 bases. The length of the CDR3 is 17 residues. CDR1 SGHTA and CDR2 FQGTGA come from the germline V gene. V shed 2 bases, J shed 1 base, and the junction held 8 bases outside the gene matches. The CDR3 DNA reads as TGTGCCAGCAGCTTAGCGGGAGCGGGATGGTCCTACAATGAGCAGTTCTTC. It specifies CASSLAGAGWSYNEQFF.